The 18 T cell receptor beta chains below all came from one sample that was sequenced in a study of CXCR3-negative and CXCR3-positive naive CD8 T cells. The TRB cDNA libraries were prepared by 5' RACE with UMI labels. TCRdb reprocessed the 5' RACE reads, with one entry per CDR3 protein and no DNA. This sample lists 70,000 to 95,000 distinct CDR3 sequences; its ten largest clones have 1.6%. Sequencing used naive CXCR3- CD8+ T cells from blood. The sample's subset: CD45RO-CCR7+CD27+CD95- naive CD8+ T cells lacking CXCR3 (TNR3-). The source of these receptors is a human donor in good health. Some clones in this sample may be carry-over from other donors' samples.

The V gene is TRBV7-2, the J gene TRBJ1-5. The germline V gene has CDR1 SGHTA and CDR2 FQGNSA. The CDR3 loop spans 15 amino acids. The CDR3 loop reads CASSLVVAANQPQHF.

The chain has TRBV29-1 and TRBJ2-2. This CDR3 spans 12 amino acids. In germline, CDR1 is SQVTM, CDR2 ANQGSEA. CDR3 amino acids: CSVESGTGELFF.

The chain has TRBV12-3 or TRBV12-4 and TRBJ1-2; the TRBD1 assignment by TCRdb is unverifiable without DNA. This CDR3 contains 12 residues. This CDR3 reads CASGGLSYGYTF.

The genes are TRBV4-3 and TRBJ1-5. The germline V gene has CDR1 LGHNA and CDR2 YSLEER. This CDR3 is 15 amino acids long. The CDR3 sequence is CASSQEFISNQPQHF.

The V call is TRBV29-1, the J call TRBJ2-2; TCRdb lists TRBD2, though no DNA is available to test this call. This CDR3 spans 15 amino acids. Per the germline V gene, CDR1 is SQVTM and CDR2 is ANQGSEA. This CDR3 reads CSVHQAGGAPGELFF.

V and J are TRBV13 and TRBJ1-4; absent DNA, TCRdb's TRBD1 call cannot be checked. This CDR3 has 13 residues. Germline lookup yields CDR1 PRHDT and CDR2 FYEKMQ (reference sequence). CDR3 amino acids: CASSPDREEKLFF.

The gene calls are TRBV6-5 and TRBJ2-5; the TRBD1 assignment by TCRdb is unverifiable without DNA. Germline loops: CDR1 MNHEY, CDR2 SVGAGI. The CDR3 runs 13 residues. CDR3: CASRDRAIETQYF.

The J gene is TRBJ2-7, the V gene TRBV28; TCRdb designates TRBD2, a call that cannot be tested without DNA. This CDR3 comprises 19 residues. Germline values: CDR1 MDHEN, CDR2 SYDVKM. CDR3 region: CASSSEEDPPRTSGYEQYF.

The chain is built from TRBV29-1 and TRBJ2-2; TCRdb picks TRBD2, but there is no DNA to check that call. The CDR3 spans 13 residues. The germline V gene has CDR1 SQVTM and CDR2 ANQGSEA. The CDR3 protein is CSVNSGLTGELFF.

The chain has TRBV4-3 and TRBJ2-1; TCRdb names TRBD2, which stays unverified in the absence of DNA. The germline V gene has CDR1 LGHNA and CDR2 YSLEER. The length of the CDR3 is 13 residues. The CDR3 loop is CASSQGTNNEQFF.

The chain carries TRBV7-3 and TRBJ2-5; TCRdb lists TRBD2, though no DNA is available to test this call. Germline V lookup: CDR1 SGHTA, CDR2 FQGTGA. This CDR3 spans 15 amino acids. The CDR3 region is CASSRDGTSGETQYF.

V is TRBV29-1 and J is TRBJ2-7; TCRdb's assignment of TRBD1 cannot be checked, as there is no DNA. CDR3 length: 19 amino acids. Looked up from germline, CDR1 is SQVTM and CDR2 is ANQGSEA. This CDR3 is CSVEIARTGEGVGPYEQYF.

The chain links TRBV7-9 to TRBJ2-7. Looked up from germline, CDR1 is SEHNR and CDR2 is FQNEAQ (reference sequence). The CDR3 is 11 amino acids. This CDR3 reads CASSSNYEQYF.

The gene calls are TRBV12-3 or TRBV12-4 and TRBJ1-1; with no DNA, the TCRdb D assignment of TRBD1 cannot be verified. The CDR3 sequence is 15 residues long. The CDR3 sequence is CASSWGTGMNTEAFF.

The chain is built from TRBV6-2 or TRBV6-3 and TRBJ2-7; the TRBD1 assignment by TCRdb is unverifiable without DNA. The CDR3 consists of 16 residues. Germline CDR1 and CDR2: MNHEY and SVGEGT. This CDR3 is CASSYSRTGGIYEQYF.

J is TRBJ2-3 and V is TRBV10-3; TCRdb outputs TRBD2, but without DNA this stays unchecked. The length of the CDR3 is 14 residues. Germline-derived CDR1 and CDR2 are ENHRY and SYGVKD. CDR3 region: CAIRDSGGRDTQYF.

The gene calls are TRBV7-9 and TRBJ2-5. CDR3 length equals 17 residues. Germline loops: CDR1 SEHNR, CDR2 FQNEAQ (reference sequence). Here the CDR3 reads CASSDVRELTSQETQYF.

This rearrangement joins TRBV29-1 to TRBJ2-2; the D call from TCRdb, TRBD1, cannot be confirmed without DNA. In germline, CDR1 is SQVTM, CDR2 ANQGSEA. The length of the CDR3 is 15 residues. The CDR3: CSVEGAGTNTGELFF.